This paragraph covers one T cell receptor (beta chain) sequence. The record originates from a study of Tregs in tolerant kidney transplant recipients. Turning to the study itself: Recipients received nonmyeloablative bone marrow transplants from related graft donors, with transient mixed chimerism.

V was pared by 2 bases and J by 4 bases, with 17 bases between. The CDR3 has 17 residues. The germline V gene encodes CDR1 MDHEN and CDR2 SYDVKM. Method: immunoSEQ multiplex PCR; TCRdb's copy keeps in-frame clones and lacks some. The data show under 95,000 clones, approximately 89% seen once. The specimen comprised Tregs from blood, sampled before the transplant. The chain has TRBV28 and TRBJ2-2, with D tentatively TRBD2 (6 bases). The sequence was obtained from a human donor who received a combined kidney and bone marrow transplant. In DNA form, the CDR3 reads TGTGCCAGCAGTTTACTTATCGCTAGCGTCACCACCGGGGAGCTGTTTTTT. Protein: CASSLLIASVTTGELFF.